The 24 T cell receptor beta chains reported below all come from one sample, sequenced in a study of cytomegalovirus exposure and HLA in healthy donors. Researchers ran the PCR with 60 Vbeta and 13 Jbeta primers. Only in-frame clones appear in the TCRdb table, and some are missing; sequencing was by immunoSEQ multiplex PCR. The table includes approximately 190,000 clones, more than 65% detected once. The material sequenced was PBMCs. The receptors stem from a man between 35 and 55 years old in good health and CMV-seropositive.

J is TRBJ1-2 and V is TRBV4-2, with D possibly matching TRBD1 (5 bases). Trimming removed 0 bases from V and 0 bases from J, with 14 bases in between. Germline CDR1 and CDR2: LGHNA and YNFKEQ. The CDR3 extends over 17 amino acids. This CDR3 reads CASSQDAGGGSNYGYTF. The CDR3 DNA is TGTGCCAGCAGCCAAGATGCGGGGGGGGGTTCTAACTATGGCTACACCTTC.

The chain carries TRBV21-1 and TRBJ2-7; TRBD2, the table's D call, lacks a check against the DNA. TRBV21-1 counts as a pseudogene. CDR3 length equals 13 residues. DNA for the CDR3: TGTGCCAGCAGCAAAGCGCCTAGGAGGGAGCAGTACTTC. This gives the protein CASSKAPRREQYF.

This chain connects TRBV5-1 to TRBJ1-1, with 10 positions matching TRBD1. Germline V gene data show CDR1 as SGHRS and CDR2 as YFSETQ. CDR3 length: 15 amino acids. V was pared by 1 base and J by 11 bases, with 11 bases of the junction left unmatched. The CDR3 here is CASSLRPGTGEPAFF. DNA of the CDR3: TGCGCCAGCAGCTTGAGGCCCGGGACAGGGGAGCCGGCTTTCTTT.

This chain joins TRBV15 and TRBJ2-3, with 10 bases fitting TRBD2. CDR3 length: 16 amino acids. V was clipped by 5 bases and J by 2 bases; unmatched bases: 7. Looked up from germline, CDR1 is LNHNV and CDR2 is YYDKDF (reference sequence). CDR3 nucleotides: TGTGCCACCAGCTTCCGACTAGCGGGCTACACAGATACGCAGTATTTT. Protein: CATSFRLAGYTDTQYF.

J is TRBJ2-7 and V is TRBV11-2; D may be TRBD1 (6 bases). This CDR3 spans 13 amino acids. The germline V gene encodes CDR1 SGHAT and CDR2 FQNNGV. Between the trimmed V and J ends, which lost 4 bases and 3 bases, there was a span of 10 bases. Written as DNA, the CDR3 is TGTGCCAGCAGCTCGGACAGACTCTACGAGCAGTACTTC. Residues: CASSSDRLYEQYF.

The rearrangement uses TRBV25-1 and TRBJ1-6, with 9 bases aligning to TRBD1. Germline V lookup: CDR1 MGHDK, CDR2 SYGVNS. V was clipped by 6 bases and J by 6 bases; unmatched bases: 3. The CDR3 loop spans 14 amino acids. The DNA for the CDR3 is TGTGCCAGCAGAGTGGGACAGGGTAATTCACCCCTCCACTTT. It encodes CASRVGQGNSPLHF.

This clone was seen more than once but under ten times. This chain connects TRBV7-3 to TRBJ2-5; maybe TRBD2 (5 bases). The CDR3 loop spans 15 amino acids. V gave up 2 bases and J gave up 1 base, with 11 bases separating them. The germline V gene has CDR1 SGHTA and CDR2 FQGTGA. The CDR3 here is CASSLGSGTQETQYF. CDR3 nucleotides: TGTGCCAGCAGCTTAGGAAGCGGAACCCAAGAGACCCAGTACTTC.

The chain employs TRBV14 and TRBJ2-3, with 13 bases identical to TRBD2. There are 17 residues in the CDR3. J lost 3 bases, V lost 4 bases, and 7 bases had no gene match. Germline CDR1 SGHDN, CDR2 FVKESK. The CDR3 protein is CASSPRTSGSLTDTQYF. In DNA form, the CDR3 reads TGTGCCAGCAGCCCTCGGACTAGCGGGAGTTTGACAGATACGCAGTATTTT. The full variable domain, in which reference TRBV14 and TRBJ2-3 provide the parts outside the CDR3, is EAGVTQFPSHSVIEKGQTVTLRCDPISGHDNLYWYRRVMGKEIKFLLHFVKESKQDESGMPNNRFLAERTGGTYSTLKVQPAELEDSGVYFCASSPRTSGSLTDTQYFGPGTRLTVL.

This clone is a singleton in its sample. The V and J genes are TRBV5-1 and TRBJ2-3; D might be TRBD2 (6 bases). This CDR3 comprises 17 residues. The germline V gene encodes CDR1 SGHRS and CDR2 YFSETQ. V shed 4 bases and J shed 0 bases, with 18 bases lying between them. This chain's CDR3 is CASSLVGSGPSTDTQYF. In nucleotides, the CDR3 is TGCGCCAGCAGCCTGGTGGGTAGCGGCCCTAGCACAGATACGCAGTATTTT.

V is TRBV30 and J is TRBJ2-1; TRBD2 matches 9 bases. The CDR3 runs 15 residues. The junction had 11 bases not matched to a gene; V was cut back by 0 bases and J by 11 bases. Germline V CDR1 and CDR2: GTSNPN, SVGIG (reference sequence). The DNA of the CDR3 is TGTGCCTGGAGTGTGCGGGGACTAGCTAAAACCCAGCAGTTCTTC. Its translation is CAWSVRGLAKTQQFF.

This clone was found a few times. The chain is built from TRBV5-6 and TRBJ2-5; 9 bases align to TRBD1. V was clipped by 4 bases and J by 5 bases; unmatched bases: 3. The germline V gene encodes CDR1 SGHDT and CDR2 YYEEEE. The CDR3 contains 13 residues. CDR3 bases: TGTGCCAGCAGCCGAGACAGGGGGGAGACCCAGTACTTC. Translated, it gives CASSRDRGETQYF.

J is TRBJ2-5 and V is TRBV7-7; 9 bases map to TRBD2. The germline gives CDR1 SSHAT, CDR2 FNYEAQ (reference sequence). J lost 3 bases, V lost 3 bases, and 8 bases had no gene match. CDR3 length: 16 residues. The CDR3 coding sequence is TGTGCCAGCAGCTTGGGGAGCGGGGGGCCAGAAGAGACCCAGTACTTC. It codes for CASSLGSGGPEETQYF.

This sequence joins TRBV5-1 and TRBJ1-5; D is perhaps TRBD1 (5 bases). CDR3 length: 15 amino acids. V lost 1 base to trimming and J lost 1 base, with 9 bases between them. Germline loops: CDR1 SGHRS, CDR2 YFSETQ. For the CDR3, the DNA is TGCGCCAGCAGCTTGACAGGTTCGAGCAATCAGCCCCAGCATTTT. Its translation is CASSLTGSSNQPQHF.

CDR3 DNA sequence: TGTGCCAGCAGTGCGGGAACTGAAGCTTTCTTT. Its protein is CASSAGTEAFF. The rearrangement joins TRBV2 to TRBJ1-1; no clear D gene. Deletions cut 4 bases from V and 5 bases from J, with 5 bases between. The CDR3 extends over 11 amino acids. Germline CDR1 is SNHLY and CDR2 is FYNNEI.

The gene calls are TRBV9 and TRBJ2-2; a weak D match, TRBD2 (5 bases). Germline values: CDR1 SGDLS, CDR2 YYNGEE. V lost 0 bases to trimming and J lost 3 bases, with 12 bases between them. The CDR3 covers 16 residues. The CDR3 here is CASSVAVSADTGELFF. Here the CDR3 DNA reads TGTGCCAGCAGCGTAGCGGTTAGCGCCGACACCGGGGAGCTGTTTTTT.

Only a few counts were recorded for this clone. The chain recombines TRBV6-1 with TRBJ1-2, with a tentative D call TRBD1 (5 bases). This CDR3 contains 12 residues. From germline, CDR1 is MNHNS and CDR2 SASEGT. V was pared by 6 bases and J by 7 bases, with 12 bases between. CDR3 DNA sequence: TGTGCCAGCAGGGGAAGACAGTTTGGCTACACCTTC. Protein: CASRGRQFGYTF.

The rearrangement links TRBV13 to TRBJ2-5, with D possibly TRBD2 on 5 matching bases. The CDR3 runs to 12 residues. The V gene lost 3 bases and the J gene lost 5 bases, with 7 bases spanning the gap. Looked up from germline, CDR1 is PRHDT and CDR2 is FYEKMQ (reference sequence). CDR3 nucleotide sequence: TGTGCCAGCAGCTTCCCGGGGGAGACCCAGTACTTC. It yields the protein CASSFPGETQYF.

The rearrangement links TRBV18 to TRBJ2-5; the match to TRBD1 covers 10 bases. The CDR3 spans 15 residues. The ends lost 5 bases at V and 5 bases at J; junction bases unmatched: 8. In germline, CDR1 is KGHSH, CDR2 LQKENI. The CDR3 nucleotides are TGTGCCAGCTCAATACCCGGGACAGGGGCGGAGACCCAGTACTTC. It yields the protein CASSIPGTGAETQYF.

V is TRBV10-3 and J is TRBJ2-5; D unresolved. V shed 2 bases and J shed 4 bases, with 17 bases lying between them. The CDR3 has 16 amino acids. Per germline, CDR1 ENHRY and CDR2 SYGVKD. The DNA of the CDR3 is TGTGCCATCAGTGAGGATGGAGCGAGAGAAGGAGAGACCCAGTACTTC. Protein sequence: CAISEDGAREGETQYF.

This clone was detected only once. V usage is TRBV7-2 and J usage is TRBJ2-5; D possibly corresponds to TRBD2 (6 bases). The CDR3 is made up of 16 amino acids. CDR1 SGHTA and CDR2 FQGNSA come from the germline V gene. V lost 2 bases and J lost 8, with 21 bases in between. CDR3 DNA sequence: TGTGCCAGCAGCTTACCGCTCTCGGGAGCCCCTCATACCCAGTACTTC. This sequence encodes CASSLPLSGAPHTQYF.

The rearrangement joins TRBV11-2 to TRBJ2-5; 7 bases fit TRBD1. The V gene end was trimmed by 2 bases and the J gene end by 4 bases; junction bases not matched to a gene: 10. The CDR3 extends over 16 amino acids. Germline lookup yields CDR1 SGHAT and CDR2 FQNNGV. The DNA of the CDR3 is TGTGCCAGCAGCTTACCCGACCGACAGGGATCAGAGACCCAGTACTTC. This gives the protein CASSLPDRQGSETQYF.

The rearrangement links TRBV10-2 to TRBJ1-5; D remains unclear. This CDR3 contains 14 residues. The germline gives CDR1 WSHSY, CDR2 SAAADI. V dropped 3 bases and J dropped 3 bases, with 9 bases sitting between them. The DNA for the CDR3 is TGCGCCAGCAGTGATCCTCAGATCAATCAGCCCCAGCATTTT. Its translation: CASSDPQINQPQHF.

The chain combines TRBV28 with TRBJ1-6; 7 bases line up with TRBD1. Germline loops: CDR1 MDHEN, CDR2 SYDVKM. The CDR3 length is 13 residues. V lost 8 bases, J lost 11 bases, and 9 bases stayed unmatched. The CDR3 nucleotides are TGTGCCAGCGGGGACAGAGGAGCCCCACCCCTCCACTTT. Its translation is CASGDRGAPPLHF.

The chain has TRBV19 and TRBJ2-7; 8 bases agree with TRBD1. The CDR3 is 14 amino acids. The V segment lost 5 bases and the J segment 4 bases; nucleotides outside the gene matches: 7. Germline values: CDR1 LNHDA, CDR2 SQIVND (reference sequence). DNA for the CDR3: TGTGCCAGTAGTCCTCGACAGGGGCGATACGAGCAGTACTTC. Translating gives CASSPRQGRYEQYF.